This T cell receptor (beta chain) was profiled in a study of cytomegalovirus exposure and HLA in healthy donors. Study-level points and caveats: According to a later analysis, donors in an Asian-associated ancestry cluster reportedly had fewer N-insertions than the 666-donor mean. Many donors carried some public TCRs, although rarity characterized most TCR sequences. Most of the CMV-associated TCR beta chains (in a later analysis) appeared to be HLA-restricted. In a later analysis, HLA-associated beta chains showed higher expansion and lower generation probabilities than comparable chains.

60 Vbeta and 13 Jbeta primers were used in PCR. Method: immunoSEQ multiplex PCR; TCRdb's copy keeps in-frame clones and lacks some. The data hold about 110,000 clones, with approximately 80% observed a single time. V lost 5 bases and J 10 bases, leaving 9 bases between the germline ends. Looked up from germline, CDR1 is SGHTA and CDR2 is FQGTGA. The CDR3 length is 11 residues. Of note for this clone: Its target is unknown.

The sequence derives from a human donor in good health. Material: PBMCs. This rearrangement joins TRBV7-3 to TRBJ2-1; D call uncertain. CDR3 in amino acids: CASSAGREQFF. Here the CDR3 DNA reads TGTGCCAGCAGCGCCGGCAGGGAGCAGTTCTTC.